The subject of this entry is one T cell receptor beta chain. Its antigen is still unknown. The CDR3 consists of 13 residues. Per germline, CDR1 KGHSH and CDR2 LQKENI. V shed 5 bases, J shed 2 bases, and the junction held 3 bases outside the gene matches. This specimen belongs to a study of cytomegalovirus exposure and HLA in healthy donors. Across the whole study: Counted in an early data release were approximately 85 million unique TCRs from HLA-typed donors. Of all 400 or so donors who were genotyped, 70% to 85% belonged to the Caucasian-associated ancestry cluster. Study outcomes and limitations: Likely technical artifact: a cluster of highly shared sequence variants. V- and J-gene trimming in TCR beta was tied to a missense DCLRE1C variant by an analysis performed later.

With 60 Vbeta and 13 Jbeta primers, the PCR was carried out. This table comes from immunoSEQ multiplex PCR, and its TCRdb copy is limited to in-frame clones, with some not included. Found here are under 200,000 clones, approximately 83% of them singletons; the top ten hold about 9.3%. The chain recombines TRBV18 with TRBJ2-7; 7 bases are a match to TRBD1. This TCR came from a young man in good health and CMV-seropositive. Sequencing was done on a sample of PBMCs. CDR3 DNA: TGTGCCAGCTCAAACAGGGGACCCTACGAGCAGTACTTC. This sequence encodes CASSNRGPYEQYF.